The sequence of this TCR beta chain was determined in a study of blood T cell repertoires in COVID-19. At the level of the study: The United States, Italy and Spain provided the acute and convalescent COVID-19 samples. From T cells, B-cell-depleted T cells, or PBMCs came the material, which was cDNA or gDNA.

The junction had 12 bases not matched to a gene; V was cut back by 6 bases and J by 0 bases. Germline CDR1 reads LGHDT; CDR2 reads YNNKEL (reference sequence). The CDR3 length is 17 residues. Authors' analysis steps: The assay estimated nucleated cells by amplifying reference gene primers. Using immunoSEQ multiplex PCR, the repertoire was profiled, and TCRdb retains in-frame clones only, with some absent. V, J and clone size are taken as reported in that table, and D and trimming were inferred from the DNA itself. This sample carries roughly 87,000 clones, about 87% of them seen once, and the ten largest clones take around 5.3%.

Sequencing used peripheral blood. The sequence was obtained from a man between 40 and 49 years old with acute or convalescent COVID-19. This sequence joins TRBV3-1 (or the pseudogene TRBV3-2) and TRBJ1-1; 8 nucleotides line up with TRBD1. CDR3 sequence reads: CASRPTGEKGMNTEAFF. The CDR3 DNA sequence: TGTGCCAGCAGACCGACAGGGGAGAAGGGTATGAACACTGAAGCTTTCTTT.